This TCR beta chain was sequenced during a study of beta chain features in type 1 diabetes (dated by TCRdb to about 2018). About the full investigation: No differences in mean age, gender distribution, total cell number or subset yield were found between patients and healthy donors. The study compared TCRB repertoires of sorted circulating CD4+ T cell subsets between recently diagnosed type 1 diabetes patients and matched healthy donors. A total of 107,917,701 sorted cells were examined across all samples, and a strong correlation was observed between cell number per subset and RNA yield. Naive and central memory subsets were obtained from all 28 donors, but regulatory and stem cell-like memory subsets were isolated from only 8 patients and 8 healthy donors.

From the cysteine up to the phenylalanine, the CDR3 has a length of 14 residues. Only the CDR3 portion is preserved as DNA: 42 bases, with reading frame beginning at the first base. CDR1 LNHDA and CDR2 SQIVND are derived from the germline V gene (reference sequence). At the junction V is shortened by 7 bases and J by 2 bases, with 15 bases in between. A single peripheral blood draw of approximately 110 mL on average was collected from each donor into heparinised tubes. A BD FACSAria II was used to sort naive, central memory, regulatory and stem cell-like memory CD4+ T cells with a panel that included CD45RO, CCR7, CD25, CD127, CD95 and CD27. All sorted populations exceeded 95% purity. Right away, PBMCs were isolated by Lymphoprep density gradient centrifugation and were stained directly, with no culture step. So that batch effects would be minimized, each experiment stained and sorted samples in pairs, pairing one healthy donor with one patient.

In its sample, this clone was seen many times. What antigen it recognizes has not been identified. No clone much larger than this one lies a single base away; base qualities are absent. Overall results and qualifications from the work: Because small numbers of individuals were included in the HLA sub-analyses, any influence of HLA type on TCRB rearrangement was left unresolved. Shorter templates might have been favored by PCR, but patient and control samples were amplified and corrected together, so both groups would have been affected equally by any skew. In all four CD4+ subsets, TCRB CDR3 length was moderately but significantly shorter in type 1 diabetes patients. Fewer insertions and more nucleotide deletions at VDJ recombination sites were observed in patients with type 1 diabetes, implying thymic rearrangement abnormalities. The naive, central memory and regulatory TCRB repertoires appeared to resemble one another more closely among patients than among healthy donors. Because cDNA rather than genomic DNA was sequenced, highly expressing activated cells could have been over-represented, although no difference in activation and CD3 levels was found between groups.

The entire amount of isolated RNA was reverse transcribed using the High Capacity cDNA Reverse Transcription Kit, so the sequenced TCRB transcripts were expressed ones. Naive, central memory and regulatory T cell samples underwent deep immunoSEQ sequencing, averaging around 4 million total reads per sample. Sorted cells were lysed in RLT buffer and RNA was extracted with DNase-treated RNeasy Micro or Mini kits, depending on cell number. Each cell subset was processed separately to prevent cross-contamination, with patient and healthy donor samples processed together. The immunoSEQ multiplex PCR was used to amplify TCRB sequences from cDNA, generating 87-bp fragments that spanned the CDR3 region. Amplicons were sequenced on the Illumina HiSeq platform. The study's processing was this. Synthetic template baselines were used to correct PCR bias computationally, reads within Hamming distance 2 were collapsed together, and singletons that could not be merged were discarded. Reads were aligned to IMGT to assign V, D and J genes, CDR3 length, and insertions or deletions at six rearrangement sites. Within each subset, clonotype counts were normalized to sorted cell number, after which true diversity and Gini coefficients were computed with the tcR R package. The overlap coefficient, calculated on TCRB nucleotide sequences, was used to quantify repertoire sharing. Drawn from immuneACCESS, this table holds only the in-frame rearrangements with V and J called that TCRdb kept. Clones are partly lost; checked studies trace under half to an unresolved V gene and leave the rest unexplained. The V and J calls and clone size are taken from that table; D and trimming were inferred from the DNA. The sample table records about 320,000 clones; 12% to 15% of these occur just once. Together, the top ten hold about 6.7% of the sample.

The rearranged segments are TRBV19 and TRBJ2-7; a weak D assignment points to TRBD2 (6 bases agree). The sequenced sample was central memory CD4+ T cells from blood. This TCR derives from a man between 25 and 39 years old in good health. CDR3 sequence: CASNSGRRTYEQYF. The DNA sequence reads TGTGCCAGTAATTCGGGGAGGAGGACCTACGAGCAGTACTTC.